A single sample is the source of the 13 T cell receptor beta chains below, sequenced in a study of cytomegalovirus exposure and HLA in healthy donors. 60 Vbeta and 13 Jbeta primers were used in PCR. Measured with immunoSEQ multiplex PCR; TCRdb has only the in-frame clones, and not every one. Altogether nearly 200,000 clones are present, over 75% being singletons, with the ten largest covering approximately 0.098%. Sequenced: PBMCs. The receptor source for this set is a boy aged 2 to 10 in good health and CMV-seronegative.

The chain has TRBV19 and TRBJ1-5; 7 nucleotides match TRBD1. J was trimmed by 4 bases and V by 1 base; bases with no gene match: 10. Germline values: CDR1 LNHDA, CDR2 SQIVND (reference sequence). The CDR3 has 17 amino acids. In DNA form, the CDR3 reads TGTGCCAGTAGTATAGGGACGTCCCCAGGGGGAAATCAGCCCCAGCATTTT. Translation: CASSIGTSPGGNQPQHF.

The chain has TRBV6-1 and TRBJ2-5; 13 bases match TRBD2. The end of the DNA aligns better with TRBJ2-7, so the J call may be wrong. From germline, CDR1 is MNHNS and CDR2 SASEGT. There are 15 residues in the CDR3. CDR3 sequence (DNA): TGTGCCAGCAGCGGACTAGCGGGGGAGTCCTACGAGCAGTACTTC. Protein sequence: CASSGLAGESYEQYF.

The CDR3 region is CASSPVGTYEQYF. The CDR3 DNA reads as TGTGCCAGCAGCCCCGTAGGGACTTACGAGCAGTACTTC. V is TRBV7-9 and J is TRBJ2-7; D is possibly TRBD2 (6 bases). Per germline, CDR1 SEHNR and CDR2 FQNEAQ (reference sequence). This CDR3 has 13 amino acids. The V gene lost 5 bases and the J gene lost 4 bases, with 12 bases spanning the gap.

This chain uses TRBV15 with TRBJ1-1, with no clear D. Germline lookup yields CDR1 LNHNV and CDR2 YYDKDF (reference sequence). The V end lost 5 bases, the J end lost 7 bases, and 20 bases lay between the germline ends. The CDR3 sequence is 15 residues long. The CDR3 reads CATSEGLGSAYEAFF. In nucleotides, the CDR3 is TGTGCCACCAGCGAGGGTTTGGGCAGCGCATATGAAGCTTTCTTT.

The chain carries TRBV6-4 and TRBJ2-3; D is uncertain. V was pared by 0 bases and J by 14 bases, with 15 bases between. The CDR3 loop spans 13 amino acids. CDR1 and CDR2 from the germline V gene are MRHNA and SNTAGT. CDR3 amino acids: CASSDSNSPALYF. In nucleotides, the CDR3 is TGTGCCAGCAGTGACTCGAACAGCCCGGCGCTGTATTTT.

This clone showed up just a few times. The chain recombines TRBV4-2 with TRBJ2-1; D unresolved. The CDR3 covers 14 residues. Trimming took off 0 bases at V and 9 bases at J, with 12 bases between the two ends. CDR1 and CDR2 (germline): LGHNA, YNFKEQ. The CDR3 coding sequence is TGTGCCAGCAGCCAAGATCTTCTAGACCCTGAGCAGTTCTTC. Translating it yields CASSQDLLDPEQFF.

The chain is built from TRBV23-1 and TRBJ1-1; D is ambiguous. TRBV23-1 is noted as an ORF with a role that remains uncertain. This CDR3 spans 16 amino acids. V lost 0 bases to trimming and J lost 1 base, with 12 bases between them. The CDR3 sequence: CASSQSPGRGNTEAFF. The CDR3 nucleotides are TGCGCCAGCAGTCAATCCCCCGGGAGAGGGAACACTGAAGCTTTCTTT.

CDR3: CASSYLPGQGHTEAFF. In nucleotides, the CDR3 is TGTGCCAGCAGCTATCTGCCGGGACAGGGCCACACTGAAGCTTTCTTT. J is TRBJ1-1 and V is TRBV4-2, with 9 bases fitting TRBD1. CDR1 LGHNA and CDR2 YNFKEQ come from the germline V gene. CDR3 length equals 16 residues. Trimming took 5 bases from V and 3 from J; bases not matched to a gene: 10.

This clone was observed a few times. The V gene is TRBV11-2, the J gene TRBJ2-1; no definite D call. Trimming removed 2 bases at V and 9 bases at J, with 5 bases between. There are 11 residues in the CDR3. Germline-derived CDR1 and CDR2 are SGHAT and FQNNGV. The CDR3 region has the DNA TGTGCCAGCAGCTTATTCCGTGAGCAGTTCTTC. Amino acids: CASSLFREQFF.

This clone was recorded once. This chain uses TRBV6-5 with TRBJ1-6; D is undetermined. There are 15 residues in the CDR3. The germline V and J ends were trimmed by 0 bases and 10 bases, with 13 bases remaining between them. The germline V gene has CDR1 MNHEY and CDR2 SVGAGI. The CDR3 DNA reads TGTGCCAGCAGTTACTCAGGACCCCGCGGGTCACCCCTCCACTTT. Its translation is CASSYSGPRGSPLHF.

This chain links TRBV10-3 with TRBJ2-7, with D tentatively TRBD2 (6 bases). The ends were cut back, 3 bases at V and 3 bases at J, with 15 bases in the middle. CDR3 size: 15 residues. CDR1 ENHRY and CDR2 SYGVKD come from the germline V gene. This CDR3 reads CAISDITGEHYEQYF. The CDR3 DNA reads TGTGCCATCAGTGACATAACGGGGGAGCACTACGAGCAGTACTTC.

V gene TRBV5-8 combines with J gene TRBJ1-5, with D possibly TRBD1 on 5 matching bases. The CDR3 totals 13 residues. V lost 0 bases, J lost 7 bases, and 8 bases lay in between. From germline, CDR1 is SGHTS and CDR2 YDEGEE. CDR3 residues: CASSLGGGQPQHF. The CDR3 coding sequence is TGTGCCAGCAGCTTGGGTGGGGGGCAGCCCCAGCATTTT. Complete variable domain (other parts from reference TRBV5-8 and TRBJ1-5): EAGVTQSPTHLIKTRGQQATLRCSPISGHTSVYWYQQALGLGLQFLLWYDEGEERNRGNFPPRFSGRQFPNYSSELNVNALELEDSALYLCASSLGGGQPQHFGDGTRLSIL.

The genes are TRBV7-2 and TRBJ2-3; 7 bases are shared with TRBD2. Germline assignment: CDR1 SGHTA and CDR2 FQGNSA. The CDR3 contains 15 residues. J gave up 9 bases and V 4 bases, and 13 bases lay outside the gene matches. Here the CDR3 reads CASSSQGGLRGTQYF. DNA of the CDR3: TGTGCCAGCAGCTCCCAGGGAGGGTTGAGGGGAACGCAGTATTTT.